This T cell receptor (beta chain) appears in the sequencing data of a study of OX40 agonist ivuxolimab in advanced cancers. Study summary: Hepatocellular carcinoma, melanoma, renal cell or head and neck cancer was diagnosed in the dose-escalation patients. Study-level findings and limits: The study did not work out the antigen specificity of the expanded peripheral T cells.

For this clone: What it binds is unknown.

Deletions cut 6 bases from V and 6 bases from J, with 20 bases between. This CDR3 spans 15 amino acids. Germline loops: CDR1 MNHEY, CDR2 SVGAGI. Only in-frame clones appear in the TCRdb table, and some are missing; sequencing was by immunoSEQ multiplex PCR. Here the sample spans tens of thousands of clones, over 65% being singletons. The genes are TRBV6-5 and TRBJ2-5; D possibly corresponds to TRBD1 (5 bases). The material sequenced was CD4+ or CD8+ T cells sorted from blood, taken in a trial of the OX40 agonist ivuxolimab. The TCR originated in an adult with an advanced solid tumor such as melanoma, head and neck, liver or kidney cancer. The CDR3 DNA is TGTGCCAGCAGGGAGCCAAGGGGCGGAGAAAAGACCCAGTACTTC. Translated: CASREPRGGEKTQYF.